The next 9 T cell receptor beta chains were all read from a single sample in a study of blood T cell repertoires in COVID-19. Sequenced by immunoSEQ multiplex PCR; TCRdb stores in-frame clones only, minus some. The sample has 200,000 to 250,000 clones, roughly 80% seen once. The sample was peripheral blood. Every receptor here comes from a woman between 45 and 60 years old with acute or convalescent COVID-19.

With respect to this clone: The junction shows a germline mismatch at one end, possibly a read error. The same CDR3 is also encoded by other DNA sequences in this sample. CDR3 region: CASRKPLGLLFLEAQYF. CDR3 nucleotide sequence: TGTGCCAGTAGAAAACCCCTCGGACTGTTATTCCTAGAGGCCCAGTACTTC. The chain carries TRBV19 and TRBJ2-5; tentative D call: TRBD2 (5 bases). The CDR3 sequence is 17 residues long. Per the germline V gene, CDR1 is LNHDA and CDR2 is SQIVND (reference sequence).

This clone was recorded only once. The chain links TRBV28 to TRBJ1-2; D gene unclear. The germline CDR1 and CDR2 sequences are MDHEN and SYDVKM. V lost 5 bases, J lost 9 bases, and 16 bases lay in between. The CDR3 spans 13 residues. The CDR3 DNA follows: TGTGCCAGCAGTCCGCCATCAGCGCCTAGCTACACCTTC. This gives the protein CASSPPSAPSYTF.

This chain uses TRBV7-9 with TRBJ2-7, with 9 bases identical to TRBD2. CDR1 and CDR2 (germline): SEHNR, FQNEAQ (reference sequence). The CDR3 loop spans 14 amino acids. V lost 6 bases, J lost 0 bases, and 3 bases stayed unmatched. The CDR3 region is CASSSGGSSYEQYF. The CDR3 DNA reads as TGTGCCAGCAGTAGCGGGGGTAGCTCCTACGAGCAGTACTTC.

The CDR3 reads CASSLSRPSTDTQYF. CDR3 in DNA: TGCGCCAGCAGCTTGTCCAGGCCTAGCACAGATACGCAGTATTTT. The chain combines TRBV5-1 with TRBJ2-3; D is unresolved. The CDR3 extends over 15 amino acids. CDR1 SGHRS and CDR2 YFSETQ come from the germline V gene. V was shortened by 1 base and J by 0 bases, with 9 bases between the two germline ends.

The V and J genes are TRBV6-6 and TRBJ1-3, with no clear D. Germline V lookup: CDR1 MNHNY, CDR2 SVGAGI (reference sequence). The V end lost 7 bases, the J end lost 2 bases, and 6 bases lay between the germline ends. The CDR3 is 12 amino acids. The CDR3 sequence: CASTEPGNTIYF. The DNA for the CDR3 is TGTGCCAGCACAGAACCTGGAAACACCATATATTTT.

This chain uses TRBV3-1 (or the pseudogene TRBV3-2) with TRBJ2-1; TRBD2 matches 11 bases. In germline, CDR1 is LGHDT, CDR2 YNNKEL (reference sequence). The V segment lost 8 bases and the J segment 5 bases; nucleotides outside the gene matches: 2. CDR3 length equals 13 residues. CDR3 sequence: CASGTSGNNEQFF. CDR3 DNA sequence: TGTGCCAGCGGGACTAGCGGTAACAATGAGCAGTTCTTC.

CDR3 DNA sequence: TGTGCCAGCAGCCCCGGACAGCGAAACGACTATGGCTACACCTTC. This gives the protein CASSPGQRNDYGYTF. The gene calls are TRBV4-2 and TRBJ1-2; possible D gene TRBD1, 6 bases. Germline-derived CDR1 and CDR2 are LGHNA and YNFKEQ. V gave up 4 bases and J gave up 3 bases, with 15 bases separating them. The CDR3 contains 15 residues.

The chain couples TRBV11-2 to TRBJ1-1; D is unresolved. The CDR3 contains 11 residues. Between the trimmed V and J ends, which lost 5 bases and 8 bases, there was a span of 9 bases. Germline CDR1 SGHAT, CDR2 FQNNGV. CDR3 nucleotides: TGTGCCAGCAGCCCAGGAGGGGAAGCTTTCTTT. It yields the protein CASSPGGEAFF.

This chain joins TRBV30 and TRBJ1-5; D may be TRBD1 (5 bases). The CDR3 is made up of 16 amino acids. V was cut by 5 bases and J by 0 bases, with 17 bases left in between. CDR1 and CDR2 from the germline V gene are GTSNPN and SVGIG (reference sequence). As DNA, the CDR3 is TGTGCCTGGGGGGCGCGAGGACTAATTAGCAATCAGCCCCAGCATTTT. Protein sequence: CAWGARGLISNQPQHF.